Detailed here is one T cell receptor (beta chain). The sample holds many counts of this clone. Its target antigen remains unknown. Per-base qualities were not stored, and no clone one base away is much larger. The data derive from a study of shared clonotypes between healthy human individuals (dated by TCRdb to 2018 to 2021). A note on the overall study: The cohort comprised two women and a few men aged 18 to 49 years. Blood TCR repertoires of roughly five healthy adults were deeply sequenced to estimate repertoire size and the extent of clonotype sharing between individuals. Each donor's leukapheresis produced roughly between about 0.85 and 10 billion PBMCs. To increase sequencing depth and limit assay-specific biases, TCR repertoire library preparation and sequencing were carried out by different laboratories using diverse techniques. For each donor, CD4 naive and CD4 memory were each run on three plates, CD8 naive on two plates, and CD8 memory on one plate. General findings and caveats noted by the study authors: Based on pairwise subsampling, the degree of clonotype sharing among donors was expected to be affected by sequencing depth. Even with the large sequencing depth, rarefaction of the sorted-subset datasets indicated that sequencing was incomplete. When a handful of donors were compared, the shared fraction of clonotypes was 5% to 6.5% for naive CD4, 3.5% to 4% for naive CD8, more than 2% for memory CD4, and about 0.36% for memory CD8. Larger estimated clonotype richness was generally found for naive subsets than for memory subsets. Higher generation probabilities were observed for clonotypes shared by all four sorted-subset donors than for non-shared clonotypes. Sampling was limited to blood, and TCR repertoires in tissue likely differ from TCR repertoires in blood. The genetic and exposure-history diversity represented was limited by the small number of donors.

Here V drops 5 bases and J drops 5 bases, and the junction holds 8 bases not matched to any gene. From the germline V gene, CDR1 is SGHAT and CDR2 is FQNNGV. Counted from cysteine to phenylalanine, this CDR3 has 14 amino acids. Only the CDR3 region is kept as DNA, spanning 42 bases read in frame from base 1. Using the deep immunoSEQ assay, multiplex PCR amplified TCR CDR3 regions from genomic DNA. Extracted genomic DNA from each cell subset was spread evenly across all wells of several immunoSEQ 96-well plates, with each plate serving as a replicate. For sorted subsets, approximately 200 ng of genomic DNA, equivalent to some 30,000 T cell genomes, went into each replicate PCR. Purified libraries were measured with a Qubit 3.0 fluorometer, size-checked on a Bioanalyzer 2100, and measured again with the KAPA Library Quantification kit. Every immunoSEQ 96-well plate was sequenced on a dedicated single-read 150-cycle Illumina NextSeq 550 flow cell. Regarding the original processing steps: Because the immunoSEQ output included only junctional sequences and no quality scores, the filtering could not be the same as the filtering used for full-length reads. Sequences were annotated with PyIR, a Python wrapper for IgBLAST v1.9, and V/J genes and CDR3 were assigned using IMGT germline references. Reads were removed for weak V/J assignments (E-value above 1e-6), missing CDR3, stop codons, out-of-frame junctions, or ambiguous translated residues. A V3J clonotype was defined by an identical inferred V gene, J gene, and CDR3 amino acid sequence. Percentage overlap between repertoires was computed as shared unique clonotypes divided by the size of the smaller repertoire. Repertoire richness was assessed with RTK rarefaction, the Chao1 estimator, and Recon v2.1 estimates of unobserved clonotypes. For all TCRbeta clonotypes obtained by the gDNA method from a handful of donors, generation probabilities were computed with OLGA. Held by TCRdb, this immuneACCESS table contains in-frame sequences only and omits some clones. Under half of the omission traces to an unresolved V gene where checked; the cause of the rest is unknown. V, J and clone size reflect that table, while D and trimming were determined from the DNA. Recorded for this sample are over 700,000 clones; roughly two thirds of them occurred a single time. The ten top clones hold under 2% of the sample.

Donors were healthy HIV-negative adults with no recently reported acute infections or vaccinations. Every donor was a Caucasian adult living in Nashville, Tennessee, USA. CD4+ T cells were enriched through magnetic negative selection, after which naive cells were positively selected on CD45RA and the remaining negative fraction served as the memory subset. After blood collection by leukapheresis, PBMCs were isolated using Ficoll-Histopaque density gradient centrifugation and then cryopreserved in the vapor phase of liquid nitrogen. Purity and quantity of every magnetically sorted T cell population were checked by analytical flow cytometry. Each sorted fraction had its genomic DNA isolated and then quantified by UV absorbance on a Nanodrop 2000c.

The sample was memory CD4+ T cells sorted from blood. This specimen's cell subset or site label, interpreted: CD45RA-negative fraction. The sequence is built from TRBV11-2 and TRBJ1-2; the junction holds 7 bases that match TRBD1. This TCR derives from a woman in her thirties in good health. The DNA sequence follows: TGTGCCAGCAGCATACAACGGGACAGTTATGGCTACACCTTC. Its protein is CASSIQRDSYGYTF.